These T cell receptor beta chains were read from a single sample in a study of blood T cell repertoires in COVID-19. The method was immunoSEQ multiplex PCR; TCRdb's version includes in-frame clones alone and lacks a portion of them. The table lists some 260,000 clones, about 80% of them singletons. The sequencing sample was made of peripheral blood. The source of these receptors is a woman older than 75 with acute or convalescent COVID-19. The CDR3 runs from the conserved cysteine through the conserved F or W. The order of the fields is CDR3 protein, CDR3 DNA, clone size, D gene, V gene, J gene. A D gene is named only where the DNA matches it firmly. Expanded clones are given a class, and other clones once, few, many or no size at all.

CDR3: CASRGQGSGYGYTF; DNA: TGTGCCAGCAGGGGGCAGGGGAGCGGCTATGGCTACACCTTC; size: .; D: .; V: TRBV6-5; J: TRBJ1-2
CDR3: CASSLLQGTEAFF; DNA: TGTGCCAGCAGCTTGCTGCAGGGGACTGAAGCTTTCTTT; size: .; D: .; V: TRBV7-9; J: TRBJ1-1
CDR3: CASSPLIGDKQYF; DNA: TGTGCCAGCAGTCCCCTGATAGGGGATAAGCAGTACTTC; size: .; D: .; V: TRBV12-3/TRBV12-4; J: TRBJ2-7
CDR3: CASRSGGDTQYF; DNA: TGTGCCAGCAGGTCAGGGGGCGATACGCAGTATTTT; size: .; D: TRBD1; V: TRBV3-1/TRBV3-2; J: TRBJ2-3
CDR3: CASSLELVGGAQYF; DNA: TGTGCCAGCAGCTTAGAGTTGGTGGGAGGGGCCCAGTACTTC; size: .; D: TRBD2; V: TRBV7-2; J: TRBJ2-5
CDR3: CASPPAYEQYF; DNA: TGTGCCAGCCCCCCCGCCTACGAGCAGTACTTC; size: .; D: .; V: TRBV6-4; J: TRBJ2-7
CDR3: CASSPIGQNTEAFF; DNA: TGTGCCAGCAGTCCCATAGGACAGAACACTGAAGCTTTCTTT; size: .; D: .; V: TRBV9; J: TRBJ1-1
CDR3: CSVDGVRGGELFF; DNA: TGCAGCGTTGACGGGGTACGCGGCGGGGAGCTGTTTTTT; size: .; D: .; V: TRBV29-1; J: TRBJ2-2
CDR3: CASSQDNPGETQYF; DNA: TGCGCCAGCAGCCAAGATAACCCAGGGGAGACCCAGTACTTC; size: .; D: .; V: TRBV4-1; J: TRBJ2-5
CDR3: CASSEGTGYQPQHF; DNA: TGCGCCAGCAGTGAGGGGACAGGGTATCAGCCCCAGCATTTT; size: .; D: TRBD1; V: TRBV5-1; J: TRBJ1-5
CDR3: CASSLSSGSGETQYF; DNA: TGTGCCAGCAGCCTTAGTAGCGGGAGTGGAGAGACCCAGTACTTC; size: .; D: TRBD2; V: TRBV7-7; J: TRBJ2-5
CDR3: CSASRGLAGGTDTQYF; DNA: TGCAGTGCTAGTCGTGGACTAGCGGGCGGCACAGATACGCAGTATTTT; size: .; D: TRBD2; V: TRBV20-1; J: TRBJ2-3
CDR3: CASSIALYRGSGNTIYF; DNA: TGTGCCAGTAGTATAGCCTTGTACAGGGGCTCTGGAAACACCATATATTTT; size: .; D: TRBD1; V: TRBV19; J: TRBJ1-3
CDR3: CASSPLSAGVSTDTQYF; DNA: TGTGCCAGCTCACCACTTTCGGCAGGGGTGAGCACAGATACGCAGTATTTT; size: .; D: .; V: TRBV18; J: TRBJ2-3
CDR3: CASSLTGNTEAFF; DNA: TGTGCCAGCAGTTTGACAGGGAACACTGAAGCTTTCTTT; size: .; D: .; V: TRBV12-3/TRBV12-4; J: TRBJ1-1
CDR3: CASSIRGQGGPDTQYF; DNA: TGCGCCAGCAGTATCCGGGGACAGGGGGGCCCAGATACGCAGTATTTT; size: .; D: TRBD1; V: TRBV4-1; J: TRBJ2-3
CDR3: CASSQGRDEQYF; DNA: TGTGCCAGCAGCCAAGGGCGGGACGAGCAGTACTTC; size: .; D: .; V: TRBV3-1/TRBV3-2; J: TRBJ2-7
CDR3: CASSQSTGAYEQYF; DNA: TGTGCCAGCAGTCAGTCAACAGGGGCCTACGAGCAGTACTTC; size: few; D: TRBD1; V: TRBV6-6; J: TRBJ2-7